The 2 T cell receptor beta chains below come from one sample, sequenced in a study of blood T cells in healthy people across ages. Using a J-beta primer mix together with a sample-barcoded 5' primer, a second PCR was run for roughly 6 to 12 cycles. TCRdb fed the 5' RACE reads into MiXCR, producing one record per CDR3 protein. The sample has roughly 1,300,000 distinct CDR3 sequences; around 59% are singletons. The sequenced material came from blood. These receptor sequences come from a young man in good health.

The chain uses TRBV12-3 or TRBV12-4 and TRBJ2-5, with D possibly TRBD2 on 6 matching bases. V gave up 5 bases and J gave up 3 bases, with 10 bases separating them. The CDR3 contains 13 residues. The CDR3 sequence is CASSREWKETQYF. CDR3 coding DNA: TGTGCCAGCAGTCGGGAGTGGAAAGAGACCCAGTACTTC.

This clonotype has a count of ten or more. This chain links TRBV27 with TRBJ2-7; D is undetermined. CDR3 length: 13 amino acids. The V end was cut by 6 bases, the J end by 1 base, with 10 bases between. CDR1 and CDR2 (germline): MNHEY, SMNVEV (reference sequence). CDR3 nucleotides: TGTGCCAGCAGCTTCGGCCGGTCCTACGAGCAGTACTTC. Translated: CASSFGRSYEQYF.